The 8 T cell receptor beta chains below all came from one sample that was sequenced in a study of post-analysis software for immune sequencing data. Study conclusions and caveats: In patients, TRBV5-6, TRBV5-1 and TRBV20-1 belonged to roughly five TRBV segments found more frequently than in controls.

The antigens of these receptors remain unknown. Unique molecular identifiers had been added to the TCR beta cDNA libraries. MiXCR, run by TCRdb on the PCR reads, gives a single entry per CDR3 protein. Of a few hundred thousand distinct CDR3 sequences listed, roughly 36% are singletons. Sequencing was done on a sample of blood. These receptor sequences come from a girl aged 5-17 years with multiple sclerosis.

V and J are TRBV20-1 and TRBJ2-3, with D tentatively TRBD2 (6 bases). The CDR3 consists of 14 residues. The germline V and J ends were trimmed by 3 bases and 0 bases, with 10 bases remaining between them. The germline gives CDR1 DFQATT, CDR2 SNEGSKA (reference sequence). CDR3 DNA: TGCAGTGCTAGCGCGGGATTTAGCACAGATACGCAGTATTTT. Residues: CSASAGFSTDTQYF.

The V gene is TRBV5-5, the J gene TRBJ1-4; perhaps TRBD1 as D (5 bases). The CDR3 covers 15 residues. Trimming left V 4 bases short and J 0 bases short, with 10 bases between. Germline loops: CDR1 SGHKS, CDR2 YYEKEE (reference sequence). This chain's CDR3 is CASSRDGATNEKLFF. CDR3 DNA sequence: TGTGCCAGCAGCCGGGACGGTGCAACTAATGAAAAACTGTTTTTT.

This clonotype was observed a handful of times. This sequence joins TRBV5-1 and TRBJ2-5; 7 positions agree with TRBD1. The CDR3 spans 14 residues. With 2 bases clipped from V and 3 bases from J, the junction kept 4 bases outside the gene matches. Per the germline V gene, CDR1 is SGHRS and CDR2 is YFSETQ. Written as DNA, the CDR3 is TGCGCCAGCAGCTTTGGCGACAGGGAAGAGACCCAGTACTTC. It translates to CASSFGDREETQYF.

This rearrangement joins TRBV7-6 to TRBJ2-3; unclear D gene. The germline gives CDR1 SGHVS, CDR2 FNYEAQ. The CDR3 length is 12 residues. The V end lost 2 bases, the J end lost 6 bases, and 6 bases lay between the germline ends. CDR3 amino acids: CASSLYEDTQYF. The CDR3 region has the DNA TGTGCCAGCAGCTTATACGAGGATACGCAGTATTTT.

There are a few counts of this clonotype. The V call is TRBV2, the J call TRBJ2-1; TRBD2 is a possible D gene (6 bases). V lost 4 bases to trimming and J lost 4 bases, with 8 bases between them. There are 13 residues in the CDR3. Germline V gene data show CDR1 as SNHLY and CDR2 as FYNNEI. Written as DNA, the CDR3 is TGTGCCAGCAGTGGCGGGATTTACAATGAGCAGTTCTTC. It yields the protein CASSGGIYNEQFF.

The chain recombines TRBV29-1 with TRBJ2-3; TRBD2 agrees at 8 bases. The trim removed 2 bases at V and 4 bases at J, leaving 8 bases unmatched. Germline assignment: CDR1 SQVTM and CDR2 ANQGSEA. The CDR3 covers 15 residues. For the CDR3, the DNA is TGCAGCGTTGAAAGGAGGGTAGCGGGGTCAGATACGCAGTATTTT. This codes for CSVERRVAGSDTQYF.

Only a few counts were recorded for this clonotype. The rearrangement joins TRBV6-2 or TRBV6-3 to TRBJ2-2; D could derive from TRBD1 or TRBD2 (7 bases each). Per germline, CDR1 MNHEY and CDR2 SVGEGT. The V and J ends lost 5 bases and 3 bases respectively, with 13 bases between them. CDR3 length: 15 amino acids. The CDR3 nucleotides are TGTGCCAGCAGTAGGGAGGGGGCATACACCGGGGAGCTGTTTTTT. It is translated as CASSREGAYTGELFF.

This chain connects TRBV20-1 to TRBJ2-3, with 9 bases identical to TRBD2. In germline, CDR1 is DFQATT, CDR2 SNEGSKA (reference sequence). CDR3 length: 14 amino acids. The V and J ends lost 6 bases and 8 bases, in that order; junction bases with no gene match: 12. CDR3 nucleotide sequence: TGCAGTGCGCGGGAGGGGGCCGGGATTGCTACGCAGTATTTT. The encoded protein is CSAREGAGIATQYF.